These 15 T cell receptor beta chains share one sample of origin, sequenced in a study of blood T cell repertoires in COVID-19. Generated by immunoSEQ multiplex PCR, the TCRdb table keeps only in-frame clones and is missing some. The profile covers under 250,000 clones, with 86% appearing a single time and under 6.5% taken by the ten largest. The sequenced material came from peripheral blood. These TCRs come from a man in his 60s with acute or convalescent COVID-19.

The chain joins TRBV7-9 to TRBJ1-3; TRBD1 might be the D (5 bases). Per germline, CDR1 SEHNR and CDR2 FQNEAQ (reference sequence). The CDR3 runs 13 residues. V gave up 5 bases and J gave up 16 bases, with 21 bases separating them. Here the CDR3 DNA reads TGTGCCAGCAGCCCAGACACAGGCAGTAAGTCGTATTTT. Translating it yields CASSPDTGSKSYF.

This clone appeared a few times. The chain joins TRBV11-1 to TRBJ2-1, with D maybe TRBD2 (5 bases). The V gene lost 3 bases and the J gene lost 8 bases, with 20 bases spanning the gap. The CDR3 runs to 16 residues. CDR1 SGHAT and CDR2 FQDESV come from the germline V gene (reference sequence). The CDR3 loop is CASSFGPGSGWDEQFF. CDR3 coding DNA: TGTGCCAGCAGCTTTGGTCCAGGATCGGGGTGGGATGAGCAGTTCTTC.

The gene calls are TRBV7-9 and TRBJ2-5, with D possibly being TRBD1 (5 bases). Between the trimmed V and J ends, which lost 7 bases and 5 bases, there was a span of 23 bases. The CDR3 totals 16 residues. Germline V CDR1 and CDR2: SEHNR, FQNEAQ (reference sequence). The chain's CDR3 is CASTNFPQGASETQYF. In DNA, the CDR3 is TGTGCCAGCACCAACTTCCCCCAGGGTGCGAGTGAGACCCAGTACTTC.

This chain joins TRBV29-1 and TRBJ1-4, with 8 bases matching TRBD1. J lost 8 bases, V lost 3 bases, and 5 bases had no gene match. This CDR3 has 13 amino acids. CDR1 and CDR2 from the germline V gene are SQVTM and ANQGSEA. In nucleotides, the CDR3 is TGCAGCGTTGAGGGGACAGGCCGGGAAAAACTGTTTTTT. Protein sequence: CSVEGTGREKLFF.

V usage is TRBV3-1 (or the pseudogene TRBV3-2) and J usage is TRBJ2-7; TRBD1 might be the D (6 bases). Per germline, CDR1 LGHDT and CDR2 YNNKEL (reference sequence). Deletions cut 0 bases from V and 7 bases from J, with 16 bases between. This CDR3 is 15 amino acids long. DNA of the CDR3: TGTGCCAGCAGCCAAGAAGCAGGGGTCGTACGGGAGCAGTACTTC. It yields the protein CASSQEAGVVREQYF.

The rearrangement joins TRBV10-3 to TRBJ2-1; TRBD2 agrees at 9 bases. CDR3 length equals 16 residues. Germline V CDR1 and CDR2: ENHRY, SYGVKD. The junction had 9 bases not matched to a gene; V was cut back by 2 bases and J by 7 bases. CDR3 in DNA: TGTGCCATCAGTGAGCCGATAGCGGGAGTGAAGAATGAGCAGTTCTTC. Protein: CAISEPIAGVKNEQFF.

The chain carries TRBV12-3 or TRBV12-4 and TRBJ1-3, with D unclear. The CDR3 is made up of 11 amino acids. Trimming stripped 5 bases from V and 8 bases from J, with 7 bases between. DNA of the CDR3: TGTGCCAGCAGTCCTCAGTACACCATATATTTT. Amino acid sequence: CASSPQYTIYF.

V is TRBV9 and J is TRBJ1-1; D possibly corresponds to TRBD1 (5 bases). Trimming pared 0 bases from V and 1 base from J, leaving 7 bases between. Germline V gene lookup returns CDR1 SGDLS and CDR2 YYNGEE. The length of the CDR3 is 14 residues. Written as DNA, the CDR3 is TGTGCCAGCAGCGTAGGTAGGGGGAACACTGAAGCTTTCTTT. Encoded protein: CASSVGRGNTEAFF.

This clone showed up just once. The V and J genes are TRBV19 and TRBJ2-7, with TRBD1 matching 10 bases. The ends lost 6 bases at V and 4 bases at J; junction bases unmatched: 9. The CDR3 is made up of 15 amino acids. Per germline, CDR1 LNHDA and CDR2 SQIVND (reference sequence). This CDR3 reads CASSLFPGQGYEQYF. The DNA of the CDR3 is TGTGCCAGTAGCTTGTTTCCGGGACAGGGGTACGAGCAGTACTTC.

This rearrangement joins TRBV7-9 to TRBJ2-1; 9 bases fit TRBD2. CDR1 is SEHNR and CDR2 is FQNEAQ in the germline V gene (reference sequence). Unmatched junction bases numbered 14, after V lost 0 bases and J lost 5 bases. This CDR3 is 19 amino acids long. The CDR3 DNA reads TGTGCCAGCAGCTTAGCGCAGATAGCGGGAGCAGCTCTGCACAATGAGCAGTTCTTC. The encoded protein is CASSLAQIAGAALHNEQFF.

V is TRBV28 and J is TRBJ2-5, with 9 nucleotides matching TRBD2. The CDR3 is made up of 15 amino acids. Germline CDR1 is MDHEN and CDR2 is SYDVKM. Trimming removed 3 bases from V and 4 bases from J; junction bases left unmatched: 6. The CDR3 DNA follows: TGTGCCAGCAGTTTTTCCGGCGGGAGGGGAGAGACCCAGTACTTC. Its translation is CASSFSGGRGETQYF.

The chain is built from TRBV5-6 and TRBJ2-1, with 8 bases fitting TRBD1. This CDR3 is built from 16 residues. Trimming at V came to 3 bases and at J to 12 bases, leaving 17 bases not matched to a gene. CDR1 and CDR2 (germline): SGHDT, YYEEEE. CDR3 in DNA: TGTGCCAGCAGCTCAGGGACGGGACAGGTTTTCTTTGGGCAGTTCTTC. Translating it yields CASSSGTGQVFFGQFF.

The gene calls are TRBV27 and TRBJ2-2; a possible D gene is TRBD1 (6 bases). From germline, CDR1 is MNHEY and CDR2 SMNVEV (reference sequence). The CDR3 runs 16 residues. Trimming took 3 bases from V and 3 from J, leaving 14 bases between them. CDR3 residues: CASSFQGWVDTGELFF. DNA of the CDR3: TGTGCCAGCAGTTTCCAGGGGTGGGTTGACACCGGGGAGCTGTTTTTT.

The V call is TRBV4-2, the J call TRBJ2-3; 11 positions agree with TRBD2. J lost 2 bases, V lost 0 bases, and 10 bases had no gene match. Germline CDR1 and CDR2: LGHNA and YNFKEQ. This CDR3 has 19 amino acids. CDR3 sequence reads: CASSQDEGTSGETTDTQYF. The CDR3 coding sequence is TGTGCCAGCAGCCAAGATGAAGGGACTAGCGGAGAGACCACAGATACGCAGTATTTT.

The chain links TRBV6-4 to TRBJ1-2; 8 bases agree with TRBD1. V lost 4 bases, J lost 4 bases, and 2 bases stayed unmatched. The CDR3 runs 13 residues. Germline V lookup: CDR1 MRHNA, CDR2 SNTAGT. For the CDR3, the DNA is TGTGCCAGCAGTGTTGACAGGGGCTATGGCTACACCTTC. Its translation: CASSVDRGYGYTF.